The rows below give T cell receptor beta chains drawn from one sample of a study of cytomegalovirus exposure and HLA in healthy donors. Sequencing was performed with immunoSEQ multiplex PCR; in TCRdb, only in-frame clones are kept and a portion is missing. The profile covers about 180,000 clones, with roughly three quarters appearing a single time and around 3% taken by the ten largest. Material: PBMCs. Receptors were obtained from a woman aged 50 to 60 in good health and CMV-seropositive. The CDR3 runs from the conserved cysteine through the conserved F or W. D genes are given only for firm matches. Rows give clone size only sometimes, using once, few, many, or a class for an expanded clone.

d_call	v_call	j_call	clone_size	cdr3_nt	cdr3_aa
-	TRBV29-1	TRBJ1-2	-	TGCAGCGTTGAAGATCCGGTAGTCGGCACCTTC	CSVEDPVVGTF
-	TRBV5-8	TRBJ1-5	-	TGTGCCAGCAGCCCTCGGTGGGCCGGCAATCAGCCCCAGCATTTT	CASSPRWAGNQPQHF
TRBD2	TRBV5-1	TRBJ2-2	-	TGCGCCAGCGTCGGACTAGCGGGAGGCACCGGGGAGCTGTTTTTT	CASVGLAGGTGELFF
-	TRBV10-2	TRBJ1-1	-	TGCGCCAGCAGTGACCTGGGACATTCAAACGCTGAAGCTTTCTTT	CASSDLGHSNAEAFF
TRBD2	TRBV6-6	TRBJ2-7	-	TGTGCCAGCAATCCTAGCGGGAGTTCCGAGCAGTACTTC	CASNPSGSSEQYF
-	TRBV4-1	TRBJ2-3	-	TGCGCCAGCAGCCAAGAAGAGGCGGATACGCAGTATTTT	CASSQEEADTQYF
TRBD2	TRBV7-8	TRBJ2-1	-	TGTGCCAGCAGCTTAGTGGGGACTAGCGGGAGGAATGAGCAGTTCTTC	CASSLVGTSGRNEQFF
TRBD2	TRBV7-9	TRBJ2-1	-	TGTGCCAGCAGCTTAGCCCTAGCGGACAATGAGCAGTTCTTC	CASSLALADNEQFF
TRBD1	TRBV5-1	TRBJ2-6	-	TGCGCCAGCAGCACCGGGACAGGGGGCTCTGGGGCCAACGTCCTGACTTTC	CASSTGTGGSGANVLTF
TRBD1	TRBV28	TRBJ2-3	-	TGTGCCAGCAGTCTCCCATCGACAGGGGTAGATACGCAGTATTTT	CASSLPSTGVDTQYF
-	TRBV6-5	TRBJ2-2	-	TGTGCCAGCAGTTACACGCCTACGAACACCGGGGAGCTGTTTTTT	CASSYTPTNTGELFF
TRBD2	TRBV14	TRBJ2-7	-	TGTGCCAGCAGCCGACTAGCGGGGGCTACCTACGAGCAGTACTTC	CASSRLAGATYEQYF
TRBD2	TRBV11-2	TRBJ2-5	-	TGTGCCAGCAGCTCGGGACTAGCGGGAGTCGTGACGGAGACCCAGTACTTC	CASSSGLAGVVTETQYF
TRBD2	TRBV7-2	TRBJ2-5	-	TGTGCCAGCAGCTCTAGGGCGGCTAGCGGGAAGGAGACCCAGTACTTC	CASSSRAASGKETQYF
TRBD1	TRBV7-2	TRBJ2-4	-	TGTGCCAGCAGCATGGACAGGGATTTTCTAGCCAAAAACATTCAGTACTTC	CASSMDRDFLAKNIQYF
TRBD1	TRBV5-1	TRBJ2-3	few	TGCGCCAGCAGCACGACAGGGCGAGGAGATACGCAGTATTTT	CASSTTGRGDTQYF
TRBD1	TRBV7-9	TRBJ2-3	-	TGTGCCAGCAGCTTAGGGGGGACAGGGGGCACAGATACGCAGTATTTT	CASSLGGTGGTDTQYF
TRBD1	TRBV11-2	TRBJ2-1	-	TGTGCCAGCAGCTCGAATTGGGACAGGTTGTTCTTC	CASSSNWDRLFF
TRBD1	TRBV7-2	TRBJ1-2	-	TGTGCCAGCAGCCAGGGACAGGATTATGGCTACACCTTC	CASSQGQDYGYTF